Shown below are 16 T cell receptor beta chains from a single sample sequenced in a study of T-cell reconstitution after alpha-beta-depleted transplantation in children. During its preparation, the TCRbeta library received unique molecular identifiers. TCRdb analysed the PCR reads with MiXCR anew, one entry per CDR3 protein. Among hundreds of thousands of distinct CDR3 sequences listed, under 15% were seen once. The material sequenced was PBMCs from the stem cell graft donor, taken from the stem cell graft. Receptors originate from a human donor who donated a stem cell graft to a child with combined immunodeficiency.

In its sample, this clonotype was seen a few times. J is TRBJ2-7 and V is TRBV7-2; 10 nucleotides match TRBD1. The CDR3 is made up of 15 amino acids. With 1 base clipped from V and 4 bases from J, the junction kept 4 bases outside the gene matches. Germline CDR1 and CDR2: SGHTA and FQGNSA. The DNA for the CDR3 is TGTGCCAGCAGCTTAGGAGGGACAGGGGAGTACGAGCAGTACTTC. Translation: CASSLGGTGEYEQYF.

The J gene is TRBJ2-3, the V gene TRBV11-3, with D tentatively TRBD1 (6 bases). This CDR3 spans 15 amino acids. The germline V gene encodes CDR1 SGHNT and CDR2 YENEEA. The germline V and J ends were trimmed by 6 bases and 0 bases, with 13 bases remaining between them. The CDR3 nucleotides are TGTGCCAGCAGTTCAGGGGCAGCTAGCACAGATACGCAGTATTTT. Its translation is CASSSGAASTDTQYF.

Only a few counts were recorded for this clonotype. This sequence joins TRBV6-6 and TRBJ1-4, with D possibly being TRBD1 (5 bases). The CDR3 has 10 residues. The V end was cut by 9 bases, the J end by 8 bases, with 7 bases between. CDR1 MNHNY and CDR2 SVGAGI come from the germline V gene (reference sequence). CDR3 protein: CASGGEKLFF. The CDR3 DNA reads TGTGCCAGTGGGGGGGAAAAACTGTTTTTT.

This clonotype has a handful of counts. This may come from a read error, since a much larger clone is one base off. The chain couples TRBV27 to TRBJ2-7, with a possible D match to TRBD1 (5 bases). Germline V gene sequence: CDR1 MNHEY, CDR2 SMNVEV (reference sequence). The CDR3 covers 12 residues. Trimming stripped 2 bases from V and 5 bases from J, with 7 bases between. The CDR3 here is CASSLKGNEQYF. As DNA, the CDR3 is TGTGCCAGCAGTTTAAAGGGGAACGAGCAGTACTTC.

The V call is TRBV18, the J call TRBJ2-5; D is unresolved. Germline lookup yields CDR1 KGHSH and CDR2 LQKENI. With 2 bases removed from V and 1 base from J, the gap between germline ends came to 8 bases. The CDR3 has 14 amino acids. The CDR3 protein is CASSPTRSQETQYF. CDR3 nucleotide sequence: TGTGCCAGCTCACCAACAAGGTCCCAAGAGACCCAGTACTTC.

There are a few counts of this clonotype. The V gene is TRBV7-3, the J gene TRBJ2-1, with 7 positions matching TRBD2. Germline CDR1 reads SGHTA; CDR2 reads FQGTGA. The V segment lost 0 bases and the J segment 12 bases; nucleotides outside the gene matches: 14. CDR3 size: 16 residues. CDR3 nucleotides: TGTGCCAGCAGCTTAACCAGCGGGGAAACTCCAATGAGGCAGTTCTTC. Residues: CASSLTSGETPMRQFF.

The rearrangement links TRBV3-1 to TRBJ1-5, with no clear D. Germline CDR1 and CDR2: LGHDT and YNNKEL (reference sequence). The ends were cut back, 4 bases at V and 4 bases at J, with 8 bases in the middle. This CDR3 is 13 amino acids long. This chain's CDR3 is CASSPQRNQPQHF. The CDR3 bases are TGTGCCAGCAGCCCACAGCGGAATCAGCCCCAGCATTTT.

This clonotype has a count of ten or more. This rearrangement joins TRBV29-1 to TRBJ1-2; D may be TRBD1 (5 bases). The ends were cut back, 2 bases at V and 4 bases at J, with 14 bases in the middle. Germline lookup yields CDR1 SQVTM and CDR2 ANQGSEA. The CDR3 contains 14 residues. Here the CDR3 DNA reads TGCAGCGTTGAAAACGGACACCCAAGCTATGGCTACACCTTC. Translation gives CSVENGHPSYGYTF.

V and J are TRBV24-1 and TRBJ2-5; tentative D call: TRBD2 (5 bases). This CDR3 is 15 amino acids long. Per the germline V gene, CDR1 is KGHDR and CDR2 is SFDVKD. V was pared by 4 bases and J by 0 bases, with 11 bases between. DNA of the CDR3: TGTGCCACCAGTGAATCGGGAAGGTACCAAGAGACCCAGTACTTC. This codes for CATSESGRYQETQYF.

In its sample, this clonotype was seen many times. The chain employs TRBV20-1 and TRBJ1-1; a possible D gene is TRBD1 (5 bases). The CDR3 is made up of 11 amino acids. V was pared by 3 bases and J by 3 bases, with 5 bases between. The germline V gene encodes CDR1 DFQATT and CDR2 SNEGSKA (reference sequence). The CDR3 region has the DNA TGCAGTGCTAGGACAGACACTGAAGCTTTCTTT. Protein sequence: CSARTDTEAFF.

The rearrangement uses TRBV6-2 or TRBV6-3 and TRBJ2-1, with D possibly called TRBD1 or TRBD2 (5 bases each). Germline CDR1 and CDR2: MNHEY and SVGEGT. V lost 2 bases and J 2 bases, leaving 10 bases between the germline ends. This CDR3 has 15 residues. This chain's CDR3 is CASSYGPGPYNEQFF. CDR3 in DNA: TGTGCCAGCAGTTACGGGCCGGGACCCTACAATGAGCAGTTCTTC.

This clonotype was recorded at least ten times. The V gene is TRBV24-1, the J gene TRBJ2-1; 7 bases are shared with TRBD2. V lost 2 bases to trimming and J lost 7 bases; unmatched junction nucleotides: 10. This CDR3 comprises 16 residues. CDR1 and CDR2 (germline): KGHDR, SFDVKD. CDR3 in DNA: TGTGCCACCAGTGATTCGGAAGGGACTATAGGAAATGAGCAGTTCTTC. Translation: CATSDSEGTIGNEQFF.

The rearrangement joins TRBV12-3 or TRBV12-4 to TRBJ2-7; 8 positions agree with TRBD2. CDR3 size: 14 residues. The V and J ends lost 6 bases and 6 bases, in that order; junction bases with no gene match: 10. This CDR3 reads CASSSTVGGGEQYF. The CDR3 DNA follows: TGTGCCAGCAGCTCCACTGTCGGGGGGGGCGAGCAGTACTTC.

In its sample, this clonotype was seen many times. The chain's CDR3 is CASSQRSTGASYEQYF. DNA of the CDR3: TGTGCCAGCAGCCAAAGGTCGACAGGGGCGAGTTACGAGCAGTACTTC. The V call is TRBV3-1, the J call TRBJ2-7; 8 nucleotides agree with TRBD1. Germline CDR1 reads LGHDT; CDR2 reads YNNKEL (reference sequence). This CDR3 is 16 amino acids long. V shed 2 bases, J shed 4 bases, and the junction held 10 bases outside the gene matches.

At least ten counts were recorded for this clonotype. This chain links TRBV11-2 with TRBJ2-5; maybe TRBD1 (6 bases). The CDR3 extends over 13 amino acids. The germline V gene encodes CDR1 SGHAT and CDR2 FQNNGV. The V end was cut by 4 bases, the J end by 1 base, with 7 bases between. The CDR3 loop reads CASSWDIQETQYF. Written as DNA, the CDR3 is TGTGCCAGCAGCTGGGACATCCAAGAGACCCAGTACTTC.

This chain joins TRBV7-2 and TRBJ2-2, with D perhaps given as TRBD1 or TRBD2 (5 bases each). The germline CDR1 and CDR2 sequences are SGHTA and FQGNSA. The CDR3 spans 13 residues. Trimming cost V 8 bases and J 4 bases, with 11 bases left between them. CDR3 residues: CASRSGSTGELFF. In DNA, the CDR3 is TGTGCCAGCCGGTCAGGGAGCACCGGGGAGCTGTTTTTT.